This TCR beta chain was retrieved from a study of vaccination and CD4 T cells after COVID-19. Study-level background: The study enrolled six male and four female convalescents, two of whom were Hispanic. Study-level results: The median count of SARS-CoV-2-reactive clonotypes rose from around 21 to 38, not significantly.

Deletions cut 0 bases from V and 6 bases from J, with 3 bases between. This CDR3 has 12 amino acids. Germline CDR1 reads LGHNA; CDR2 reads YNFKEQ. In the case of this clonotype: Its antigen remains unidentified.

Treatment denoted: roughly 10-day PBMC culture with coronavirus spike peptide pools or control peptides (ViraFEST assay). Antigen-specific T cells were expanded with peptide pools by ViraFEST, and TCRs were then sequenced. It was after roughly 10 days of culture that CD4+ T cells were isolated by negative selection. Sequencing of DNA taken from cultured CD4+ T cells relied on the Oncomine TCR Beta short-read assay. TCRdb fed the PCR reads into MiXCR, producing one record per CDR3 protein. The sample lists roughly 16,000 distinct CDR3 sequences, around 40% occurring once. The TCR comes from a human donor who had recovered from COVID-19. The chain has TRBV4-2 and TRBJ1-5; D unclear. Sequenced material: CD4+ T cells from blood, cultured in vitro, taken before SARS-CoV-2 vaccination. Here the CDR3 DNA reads TGTGCCAGCAGCCAAGATAGTCAGCCCCAGCATTTT. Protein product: CASSQDSQPQHF.